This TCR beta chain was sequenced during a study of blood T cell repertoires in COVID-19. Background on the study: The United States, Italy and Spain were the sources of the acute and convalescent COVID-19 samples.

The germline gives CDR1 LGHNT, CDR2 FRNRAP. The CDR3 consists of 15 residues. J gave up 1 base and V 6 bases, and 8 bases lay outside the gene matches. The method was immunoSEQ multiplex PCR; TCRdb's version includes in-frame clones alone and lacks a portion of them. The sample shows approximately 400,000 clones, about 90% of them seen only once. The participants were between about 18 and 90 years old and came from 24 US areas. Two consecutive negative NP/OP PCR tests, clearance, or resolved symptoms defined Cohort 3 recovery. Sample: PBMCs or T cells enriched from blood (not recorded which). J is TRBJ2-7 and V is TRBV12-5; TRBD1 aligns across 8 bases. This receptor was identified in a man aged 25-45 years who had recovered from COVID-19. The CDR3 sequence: CASGRVRDRSYEQYF. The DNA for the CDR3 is TGTGCTAGTGGCCGGGTCCGGGACAGGTCCTACGAGCAGTACTTC.